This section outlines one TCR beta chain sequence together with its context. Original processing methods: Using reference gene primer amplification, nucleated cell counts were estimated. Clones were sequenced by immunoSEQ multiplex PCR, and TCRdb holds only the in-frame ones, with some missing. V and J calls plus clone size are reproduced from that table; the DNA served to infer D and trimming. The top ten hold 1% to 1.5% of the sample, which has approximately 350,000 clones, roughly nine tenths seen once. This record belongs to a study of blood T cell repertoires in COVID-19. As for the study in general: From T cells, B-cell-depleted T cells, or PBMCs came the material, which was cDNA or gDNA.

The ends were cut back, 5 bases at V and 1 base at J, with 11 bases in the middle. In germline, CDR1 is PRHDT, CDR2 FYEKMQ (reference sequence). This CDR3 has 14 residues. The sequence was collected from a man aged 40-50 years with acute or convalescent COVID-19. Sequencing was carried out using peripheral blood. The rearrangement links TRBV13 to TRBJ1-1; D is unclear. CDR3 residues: CASSTGLTNTEAFF. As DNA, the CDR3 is TGTGCCAGCAGCACCGGACTGACGAACACTGAAGCTTTCTTT.